This T cell receptor (beta chain) came from a study of cytomegalovirus exposure and HLA in healthy donors (dated by TCRdb to about 2017). Background on the whole study: The 666 repertoires of the first cohort and the approximately 130 validation repertoires were produced on the same platform, according to a later analysis. The aim of the study was to test whether cataloging public T cell receptors could identify signatures of past pathogen exposure. A separate validation cohort of roughly 130 different subjects was used in addition to the approximately 640-subject first cohort. To predict cytomegalovirus infection status, the study brought together high-throughput TCR immunosequencing, statistical association of individual TCRs with disease status, and machine learning. What the work shows at the level of the full study, not this receptor alone: The study listed 164 TCR beta chains as associated with cytomegalovirus. Across donors, most TCR sequences were observed very rarely, whereas some public TCRs were present in many individuals. In a later analysis, TCRs clustered in the first cohort were found to also tend to co-occur in the 100 to 150 validation repertoires, with about 93% of cluster scores above 0. The validation cohort had no HLA typing available for a later analysis, so co-occurrence within that cohort was assessed over all 130 or so repertoires. The authors suggested that the approach could potentially be extended to other disease states and immunological phenotypes. A few of the identified cytomegalovirus-associated TCR beta chains were confirmed in vitro to be specific for cytomegalovirus antigens. The classifier was reported to diagnose cytomegalovirus status with high specificity and sensitivity in both the original cohort and the validation cohort.

Separate from the approximately 700-subject first cohort, the validation cohort of about 110 subjects was the group to which the donors belonged. Reading the germline V gene (reference sequence) gives CDR1 SEHNR and CDR2 FQNEAQ. Including cysteine and phenylalanine, the CDR3 has 15 amino acids. The CDR3 DNA has 45 bases and is translated from base 1. V is pared back by 0 bases and J by 3 bases, with 9 bases lying between the germline termini. The library was built by means of the immunoSEQ multiplex PCR assay. The source study handled its data this way. A statistical classification framework was built for diagnosing cytomegalovirus status from the catalog of TCR beta chain sequences. The source is immuneACCESS, and TCRdb retained only in-frame sequences with V and J called. Part of the clones is not carried over; for the studies checked, unresolved V genes explain less than half of this, and the remainder is unexplained. V, J and clone size derive from that table, while D and trimming were established from the DNA sequence. This sample lists some 80,000 clones; 90% to 97% were detected once. Roughly 1.3% of the sample goes to the ten largest clones.

Concerning this clone itself: This receptor's antigen is unknown. Base qualities are not at hand, and no much larger clone is one base apart.

This sequence uses TRBV7-9 and TRBJ2-1; 5 matching bases give a weak D call of TRBD1. The specimen was PBMCs. The TCR comes from a woman younger than 30 in good health and CMV-seronegative. In nucleotide form, the sequence is TGTGCCAGCAGCTTAGCGCAGGGCGGCTACAATGAGCAGTTCTTC. Translated, this is CASSLAQGGYNEQFF.